This is a list of T cell receptor beta chains from one sample in a study of T cell responses to AZD1222 COVID-19 vaccine. Here immunoSEQ multiplex PCR was the method, and the copy in TCRdb shows in-frame clones only, minus some. The data contain more than 110,000 clones, about 90% of them singletons. The sample consisted of peripheral blood, taken 28 days after the second AZD1222 dose. The origin of the receptors is an adult who received the AZD1222 COVID-19 vaccine. Both conserved end residues are part of each CDR3. D genes are given only for firm matches. Clone size, where shown, is once, few, many, or a class for clones that have expanded.

V gene	J gene	D gene	clone size	CDR3 protein	CDR3 DNA
TRBV18	TRBJ1-1	NA	NA	CASSPPSRTEAFF	TGTGCCAGCTCACCACCTTCACGCACTGAAGCTTTCTTT
TRBV30	TRBJ2-3	TRBD2	NA	CAWREKGLAGGHGDTQYF	TGTGCCTGGAGAGAAAAGGGACTAGCGGGAGGGCATGGAGATACGCAGTATTTT
TRBV5-5	TRBJ1-5	NA	NA	CASSLEGTINQPQHF	TGTGCCAGCAGCTTGGAGGGGACTATTAATCAGCCCCAGCATTTT
TRBV28	TRBJ2-5	NA	NA	CASSTTPRGNQYF	TGTGCCAGCAGTACGACCCCCCGGGGGAACCAGTACTTC
TRBV5-6	TRBJ1-5	NA	NA	CASSFGRGGNQPQHF	TGTGCCAGCAGCTTCGGTAGAGGTGGCAATCAGCCCCAGCATTTT
TRBV9	TRBJ1-1	NA	NA	CASSPGVVGRRSTEAFF	TGTGCCAGCAGCCCAGGGGTTGTCGGACGTAGGAGCACTGAAGCTTTCTTT
TRBV9	TRBJ1-1	TRBD1	once	CASSPRDRLNTEAFF	TGTGCCAGCAGCCCCCGGGACAGGTTGAACACTGAAGCTTTCTTT
TRBV27	TRBJ1-5	TRBD1	NA	CASSPGTGPKQPQHF	TGTGCCAGCAGTCCAGGGACAGGGCCCAAACAGCCCCAGCATTTT
TRBV6-5	TRBJ2-7	NA	NA	CASTPLGAYEQYF	TGTGCCAGCACTCCACTTGGCGCTTACGAGCAGTACTTC
TRBV30	TRBJ2-7	TRBD1	NA	CAWSSQGWYEQYF	TGTGCCTGGAGTTCACAGGGGTGGTACGAGCAGTACTTC
TRBV7-9	TRBJ2-7	TRBD2	NA	CASSLGGGSGTYEQYF	TGTGCCAGCAGCCTTGGGGGTGGTAGCGGGACCTACGAGCAGTACTTC
TRBV6-5	TRBJ2-1	NA	NA	CASSTRGEGEQFF	TGTGCCAGCAGTACCCGGGGCGAGGGTGAGCAGTTCTTC
TRBV10-3	TRBJ2-7	TRBD1	NA	CAIRKTGGRDEQYF	TGTGCCATCAGAAAAACAGGGGGCAGGGACGAGCAGTACTTC
TRBV20-1	TRBJ2-1	NA	NA	CSASGISSYNEQFF	TGCAGTGCTAGTGGTATTAGCTCCTACAATGAGCAGTTCTTC
TRBV11-2	TRBJ2-1	TRBD2	NA	CASSHPSSGRAGEQFF	TGTGCCAGCAGCCATCCCTCTAGCGGGAGGGCGGGGGAGCAGTTCTTC
TRBV3-1/TRBV3-2	TRBJ1-2	NA	NA	CASSQQWARGGRRFYGYTF	TGTGCCAGCAGCCAACAGTGGGCACGCGGGGGGCGCCGGTTCTATGGCTACACCTTC
TRBV24-1	TRBJ2-2	NA	NA	CATSDLPGRSKSTGELFF	TGTGCCACCAGTGATTTGCCTGGTCGGAGTAAGTCCACCGGGGAGCTGTTTTTT
TRBV7-2	TRBJ1-1	NA	NA	CASSLNRGFEAFF	TGTGCCAGCAGCTTAAACCGGGGATTTGAAGCTTTCTTT
TRBV25-1	TRBJ2-1	TRBD1	NA	CASSDGTDEQFF	TGTGCCAGCAGTGACGGGACAGATGAGCAGTTCTTC
TRBV28	TRBJ1-1	NA	NA	CASSLENTEAFF	TGTGCCAGCAGCCTGGAGAACACTGAAGCTTTCTTT
TRBV25-1	TRBJ1-4	NA	NA	CASSERAGEEKLFF	TGTGCCAGCAGTGAGAGGGCGGGGGAAGAAAAACTGTTTTTT
TRBV28	TRBJ2-7	NA	NA	CASSQVGTASYEQYF	TGTGCCAGCAGCCAGGTAGGGACGGCCTCCTACGAGCAGTACTTC
TRBV29-1	TRBJ2-7	NA	NA	CSAGPSGLEQYF	TGCAGCGCTGGACCATCTGGGCTCGAGCAGTACTTC
TRBV30	TRBJ1-1	NA	NA	CAWSGPTPGRLSTEAFF	TGTGCCTGGAGTGGACCCACGCCGGGCAGATTGAGCACTGAAGCTTTCTTT
TRBV19	TRBJ1-5	NA	NA	CASSMGRDNQPQHF	TGTGCCAGTAGTATGGGGAGAGACAATCAGCCCCAGCATTTT
TRBV7-9	TRBJ1-2	NA	NA	CASSPGYGYTF	TGTGCCAGCAGCCCAGGCTATGGCTACACCTTC
TRBV11-2	TRBJ2-1	NA	NA	CASSLEQYNEQFF	TGTGCCAGCAGCTTAGAGCAGTACAATGAGCAGTTCTTC
TRBV7-9	TRBJ2-2	TRBD1	NA	CASSRDRALVYTGELFF	TGTGCCAGCAGCCGTGACAGGGCTCTGGTGTACACCGGGGAGCTGTTTTTT
TRBV24-1	TRBJ1-1	NA	NA	CATQQVAGTEAFF	TGTGCCACCCAACAGGTCGCGGGAACTGAAGCTTTCTTT
TRBV5-1	TRBJ2-3	NA	NA	CASSSGSSREAQYF	TGCGCCAGCAGCTCCGGGTCCTCAAGAGAGGCGCAGTATTTT
TRBV12-3/TRBV12-4	TRBJ1-5	NA	NA	CASSADSNQPQHF	TGTGCCAGCAGCGCAGACAGCAATCAGCCCCAGCATTTT
TRBV19	TRBJ1-1	NA	NA	CASSIGREGTEAFF	TGTGCCAGTAGTATCGGCAGGGAGGGGACTGAAGCTTTCTTT
TRBV5-1	TRBJ2-1	NA	NA	CASSARGDYLDNEQFF	TGCGCCAGCAGCGCGAGGGGGGATTACTTAGACAATGAGCAGTTCTTC
TRBV5-1	TRBJ2-7	NA	NA	CASSLAGTYEQYF	TGCGCCAGCAGCTTGGCCGGGACCTACGAGCAGTACTTC
TRBV7-2	TRBJ2-7	NA	NA	CASSRTYEQYF	TGTGCCAGCAGTCGTACCTACGAGCAGTACTTC
TRBV12-1	TRBJ2-7	NA	NA	CASSLGLAVYEQYF	TGTGCCAGCAGCTTGGGACTAGCGGTCTACGAGCAGTACTTC
TRBV5-6	TRBJ1-1	TRBD1	NA	CASSPDRRDTEAFF	TGTGCCAGCAGCCCGGACAGGAGGGACACTGAAGCTTTCTTT
TRBV6-5	TRBJ2-3	TRBD2	NA	CASRIAGGYTDTQYF	TGTGCCAGCAGGATAGCGGGAGGGTACACAGATACGCAGTATTTT
TRBV7-9	TRBJ1-1	TRBD1	NA	CASSLTGGTEAFF	TGTGCCAGCAGCTTGACAGGGGGCACTGAAGCTTTCTTT